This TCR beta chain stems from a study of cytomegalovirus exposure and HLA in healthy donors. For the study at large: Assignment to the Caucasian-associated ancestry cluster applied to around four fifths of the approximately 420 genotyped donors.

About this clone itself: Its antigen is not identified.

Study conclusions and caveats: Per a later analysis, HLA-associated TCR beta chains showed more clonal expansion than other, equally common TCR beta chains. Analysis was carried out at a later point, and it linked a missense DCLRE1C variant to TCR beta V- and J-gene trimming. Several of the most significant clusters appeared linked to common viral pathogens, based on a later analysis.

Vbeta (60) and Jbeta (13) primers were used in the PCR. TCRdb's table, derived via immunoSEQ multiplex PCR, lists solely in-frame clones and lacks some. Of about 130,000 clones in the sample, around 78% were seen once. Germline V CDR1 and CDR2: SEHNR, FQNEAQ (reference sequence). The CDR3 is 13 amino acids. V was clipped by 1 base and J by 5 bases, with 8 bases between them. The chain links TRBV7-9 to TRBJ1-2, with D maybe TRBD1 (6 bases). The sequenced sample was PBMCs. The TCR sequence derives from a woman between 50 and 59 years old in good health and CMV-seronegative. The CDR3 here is CASSLGGPYGYTF. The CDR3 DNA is TGTGCCAGCAGCTTAGGGGGGCCTTATGGCTACACCTTC.